Following are 7 T cell receptor beta chains from one sample sequenced in a study of OX40 agonist ivuxolimab in advanced cancers. Generated by immunoSEQ multiplex PCR, the TCRdb table keeps only in-frame clones and is missing some. The table includes about 75,000 clones, 86% detected once. The source was CD4+ or CD8+ T cells sorted from blood, collected in a trial of the OX40 agonist ivuxolimab. Receptors originate from an adult with an advanced solid tumor such as melanoma, head and neck, liver or kidney cancer.

V usage is TRBV5-1 and J usage is TRBJ2-2, with D uncertain. Germline CDR1 and CDR2: SGHRS and YFSETQ. The V gene lost 5 bases and the J gene lost 7 bases, with 6 bases spanning the gap. This CDR3 has 11 amino acids. CDR3 in DNA: TGCGCCAGCAGGGTTAGCGGGGAGCTGTTTTTT. It yields the protein CASRVSGELFF.

This chain connects TRBV7-3 to TRBJ2-7; TRBD1 matches 7 bases. The V gene's germline CDR1 is SGHTA and CDR2 FQGTGA. With V trimmed by 1 base and J by 4 bases, 13 bases remained unmatched. The CDR3 sequence is 17 residues long. DNA of the CDR3: TGTGCCAGCAGCTTAAAAGGGGGCGAGGCGCAGAGGTACGAGCAGTACTTC. Protein sequence: CASSLKGGEAQRYEQYF.

This rearrangement joins TRBV30 to TRBJ1-2, with D unclear. V shed 0 bases and J shed 8 bases, with 19 bases lying between them. This CDR3 contains 15 residues. Germline V CDR1 and CDR2: GTSNPN, SVGIG (reference sequence). DNA for the CDR3: TGTGCCTGGAGTGTAAGGGTCTCCGGGTTGCGGGGCTACACCTTC. It specifies CAWSVRVSGLRGYTF.

This clone was picked up one time. This chain links TRBV2 with TRBJ2-1; TRBD2 is a possible D gene (5 bases). Per germline, CDR1 SNHLY and CDR2 FYNNEI. V lost 10 bases, J lost 3 bases, and 16 bases lay in between. The length of the CDR3 is 14 residues. Here the CDR3 reads CANIAGNFYNEQFF. The CDR3 nucleotides read TGTGCCAACATTGCCGGGAACTTCTACAATGAGCAGTTCTTC. The variable domain in full, with the rest retrieved from reference TRBV2 and TRBJ2-1, is EPEVTQTPSHQVTQMGQEVILRCVPISNHLYFYWYRQILGQKVEFLVSFYNNEISEKSEIFDDQFSVERPDGSNFTLKIRSTKLEDSAMYFCANIAGNFYNEQFFGPGTRLTVL.

The chain combines TRBV11-3 with TRBJ2-5; D is unclear. The CDR3 is 14 residues long. CDR1 is SGHNT and CDR2 is YENEEA in the germline V gene. V was cut by 0 bases and J by 0 bases, with 5 bases left in between. CDR3 amino acids: CASSLDEYQETQYF. CDR3 sequence (DNA): TGTGCCAGCAGCTTAGACGAGTACCAAGAGACCCAGTACTTC.

The chain has TRBV27 and TRBJ1-5, with no clear D. The CDR3 is 14 residues long. Germline V lookup: CDR1 MNHEY, CDR2 SMNVEV (reference sequence). Trimming took off 6 bases at V and 2 bases at J, with 11 bases between the two ends. CDR3 sequence: CASRRGAGNQPQHF. CDR3 coding DNA: TGTGCCAGCAGGCGCGGTGCGGGCAATCAGCCCCAGCATTTT.

The gene calls are TRBV9 and TRBJ2-1; D is perhaps TRBD1 (6 bases). Trimming took off 1 base at V and 10 bases at J, with 12 bases between the two ends. The CDR3 spans 13 residues. Looked up from germline, CDR1 is SGDLS and CDR2 is YYNGEE. The CDR3 nucleotides are TGTGCCAGCAGCGTAAACAGGGCTACGGAGCAGTTCTTC. Encoded protein: CASSVNRATEQFF.